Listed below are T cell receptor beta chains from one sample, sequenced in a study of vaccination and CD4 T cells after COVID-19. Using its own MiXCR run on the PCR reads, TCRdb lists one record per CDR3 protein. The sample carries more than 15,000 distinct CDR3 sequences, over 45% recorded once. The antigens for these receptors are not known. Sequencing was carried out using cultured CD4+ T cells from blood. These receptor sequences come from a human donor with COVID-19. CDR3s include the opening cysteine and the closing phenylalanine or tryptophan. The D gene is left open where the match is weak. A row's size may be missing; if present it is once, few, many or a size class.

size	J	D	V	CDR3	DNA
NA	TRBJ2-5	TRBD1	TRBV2	CASSADRAKTQYF	TGTGCCAGCAGTGCGGACAGGGCCAAGACCCAGTACTTC
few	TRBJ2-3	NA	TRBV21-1	CASSNHRDTDTQYF	TGTGCCAGCAGCAACCACAGGGACACAGATACGCAGTATTTT
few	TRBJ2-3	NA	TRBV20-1	CSAAMASTDTQYF	TGCAGTGCGGCCATGGCTAGCACAGATACGCAGTATTTT
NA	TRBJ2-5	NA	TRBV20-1	CSAREWATGETQYF	TGCAGTGCTAGAGAGTGGGCCACGGGGGAGACCCAGTACTTC
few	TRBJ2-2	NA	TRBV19	CASSIGSGSGELFF	TGTGCCAGTAGTATAGGCTCAGGCTCCGGGGAGCTGTTTTTT
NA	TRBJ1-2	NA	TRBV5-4	CASSFGRTDNYGYTF	TGTGCCAGCAGCTTCGGAAGGACAGATAACTATGGCTACACCTTC
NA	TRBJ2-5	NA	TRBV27	CASSLDVRGTQYF	TGTGCCAGCAGCCTGGACGTCCGAGGGACCCAGTACTTC
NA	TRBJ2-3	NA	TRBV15	CATSRGINTDTQYF	TGTGCCACCAGCAGAGGTATTAACACAGATACGCAGTATTTT
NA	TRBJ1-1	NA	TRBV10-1	CASSEYRATTEAFF	TGCGCCAGCAGTGAGTACAGGGCCACCACTGAAGCTTTCTTT
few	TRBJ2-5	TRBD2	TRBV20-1	CSALTSGGIKTQYF	TGCAGTGCTTTGACTAGCGGGGGGATCAAGACCCAGTACTTC
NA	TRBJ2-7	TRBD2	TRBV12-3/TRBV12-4	CASSLASGGHHEQYF	TGTGCCAGCAGTTTAGCGTCGGGAGGGCATCACGAGCAGTACTTC
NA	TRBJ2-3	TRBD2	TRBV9	CASSLSGGLPRTDTQYF	TGTGCCAGCAGCCTCTCGGGGGGACTCCCGCGCACAGATACGCAGTATTTT
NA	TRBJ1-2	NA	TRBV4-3	CASSQLGGQGYTF	TGCGCCAGCAGCCAATTAGGGGGGCAGGGCTACACCTTC
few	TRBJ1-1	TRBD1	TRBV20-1	CSARGGTGLVGNTEAFF	TGCAGTGCTAGGGGGGGGACAGGTCTCGTAGGAAACACTGAAGCTTTCTTT
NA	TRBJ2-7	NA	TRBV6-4	CASRSEQYF	TGTGCCAGTCGCAGCGAGCAGTACTTC
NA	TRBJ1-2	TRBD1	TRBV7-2	CASSTGGYGYTF	TGTGCCAGCAGTACAGGGGGCTATGGCTACACCTTC
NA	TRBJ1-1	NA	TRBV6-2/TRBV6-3	CASSYPLGAGQNTEAFF	TGTGCCAGCAGTTACCCGCTTGGGGCAGGGCAGAACACTGAAGCTTTCTTT
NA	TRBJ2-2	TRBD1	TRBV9	CASSVGGSTGSPGELFF	TGTGCCAGCAGCGTAGGGGGTTCGACAGGGAGCCCCGGGGAGCTGTTTTTT
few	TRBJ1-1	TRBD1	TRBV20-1	CSIRTGRSMNTEAFF	TGCAGCATCCGGACAGGCAGGTCCATGAACACTGAAGCTTTCTTT
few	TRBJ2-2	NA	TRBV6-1	CATHVAGNTGELFF	TGTGCCACCCACGTCGCAGGGAACACCGGGGAGCTGTTTTTT
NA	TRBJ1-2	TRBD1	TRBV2	CASSPGQGAVGYAYTF	TGTGCCAGCAGTCCGGGACAGGGGGCGGTAGGGTATGCCTACACCTTC
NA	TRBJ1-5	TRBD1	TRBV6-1	CASSGGTGGISNQPQHF	TGTGCCAGCAGTGGAGGGACAGGGGGAATCAGCAATCAGCCCCAGCATTTT
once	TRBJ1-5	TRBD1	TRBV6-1	CASSRTGSNQPQHF	TGTGCCAGCAGCAGGACAGGGAGCAATCAGCCCCAGCATTTT
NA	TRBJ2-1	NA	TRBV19	CASSGGGGAPGFEQFF	TGTGCCAGTAGTGGGGGTGGCGGGGCCCCGGGTTTTGAGCAGTTCTTC
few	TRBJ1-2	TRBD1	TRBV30	CASSVGQSNYGYTF	TGTGCCTCCTCGGTGGGACAGTCTAACTATGGCTACACCTTC
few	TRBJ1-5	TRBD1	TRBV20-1	CSARPDRADNQPQHF	TGCAGTGCTAGGCCGGACAGGGCAGACAATCAGCCCCAGCATTTT
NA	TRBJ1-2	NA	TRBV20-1	CSAPRGLLYGYTF	TGCAGTGCTCCCCGGGGGCTGCTATATGGCTACACCTTC
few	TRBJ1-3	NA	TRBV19	CASNTGSYSGNTIYF	TGTGCCAGTAACACAGGTTCCTACTCTGGAAACACCATATATTTT
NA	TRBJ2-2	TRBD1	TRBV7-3	CASSRRDRVVDTGELFF	TGTGCCAGCAGCAGACGGGACAGGGTGGTAGACACCGGGGAGCTGTTTTTT
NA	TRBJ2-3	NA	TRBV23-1	CASSCQDSVGRTNATDTQYF	TGCGCCAGCAGCTGCCAAGATTCAGTCGGTAGGACGAACGCCACAGATACGCAGTATTTT
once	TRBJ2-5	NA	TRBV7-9	CASSLRLDSETQYF	TGTGCCAGCAGCTTACGACTAGATTCCGAGACCCAGTACTTC
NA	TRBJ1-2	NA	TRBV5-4	CASSLEVANYGYTF	TGTGCCAGCAGCTTGGAAGTAGCTAACTATGGCTACACCTTC
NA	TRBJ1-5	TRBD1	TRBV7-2	CASSLVGRSGLGQGGYSNQPQHF	TGTGCCAGCAGCTTAGTTGGGAGGTCGGGTTTAGGACAGGGAGGTTATAGCAATCAGCCCCAGCATTTT
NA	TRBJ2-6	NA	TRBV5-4	CASSLGQPGANVLTF	TGTGCCAGCAGCTTGGGACAGCCTGGGGCCAACGTCCTGACTTTC
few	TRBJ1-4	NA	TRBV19	CASSTPKGNNEKLFF	TGTGCCAGTAGTACCCCCAAAGGCAACAATGAAAAACTGTTTTTT
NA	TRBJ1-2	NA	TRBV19	CASSIGFSYGYTF	TGTGCCAGTAGTATTGGCTTTTCCTATGGCTACACCTTC
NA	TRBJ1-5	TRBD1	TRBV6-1	CATHLQDRSNQPQHF	TGTGCCACCCATTTGCAGGACAGGAGCAATCAGCCCCAGCATTTT
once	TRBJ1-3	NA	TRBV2	CASSGQTGNTIYF	TGTGCCAGCAGTGGACAGACTGGAAACACCATATATTTT
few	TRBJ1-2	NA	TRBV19	CASSKLRDPSTNYGYTF	TGTGCCAGTAGTAAGCTCCGGGACCCCTCGACCAACTATGGCTACACCTTC
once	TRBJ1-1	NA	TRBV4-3	CASSQRDTEAFF	TGCGCCAGCAGCCAAAGGGACACTGAAGCTTTCTTT
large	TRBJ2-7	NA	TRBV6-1	CASSGVEDGEQYF	TGTGCCAGCAGCGGGGTGGAGGACGGCGAGCAGTACTTC
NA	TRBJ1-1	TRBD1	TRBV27	CASSPQGAGEAFF	TGTGCCAGCAGTCCCCAGGGGGCGGGTGAAGCTTTCTTT
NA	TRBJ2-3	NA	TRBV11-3	CASSLGGDTQYF	TGTGCCAGCAGCTTAGGGGGAGATACGCAGTATTTT
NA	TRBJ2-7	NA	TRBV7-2	CASSFLVTRPEQYF	TGTGCCAGCAGCTTTTTAGTTACAAGGCCCGAGCAGTACTTC
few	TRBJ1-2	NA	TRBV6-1	CASSAKGAFAYTF	TGTGCCAGCAGCGCGAAAGGGGCGTTTGCCTACACCTTC